This passage covers 10 T cell receptor beta chains from one sample sequenced in a study of memory CD8 T cells in hepatitis C reinfection. Described time point: late/post reinfection, 12 to 24 weeks after detection. TCR sequencing was done directly ex vivo on sorted cells, without expansion in vitro. Sequencing was performed with immunoSEQ multiplex PCR; in TCRdb, only in-frame clones are kept and a portion is missing. Among some 50,000 clones, roughly 89% were seen once, and the ten largest hold more than 0.6%. Sequencing used naive CD8+ T cells sorted from blood. The origin of the receptors is a man in his late teens or twenties with hepatitis C virus infection.

This chain joins TRBV19 and TRBJ1-1; D might be TRBD1 (6 bases). The CDR3 consists of 15 residues. Germline V gives CDR1 LNHDA, CDR2 SQIVND (reference sequence). The V and J ends lost 5 bases and 4 bases respectively, with 17 bases between them. The CDR3 loop reads CASSLVQGPGTEAFF. CDR3 bases: TGTGCCAGTAGTCTCGTACAGGGTCCAGGCACTGAAGCTTTCTTT.

This clone occurred once. The genes are TRBV4-1 and TRBJ2-2; perhaps TRBD2 as D (7 bases). Germline V gene sequence: CDR1 MGHRA, CDR2 YSYEKL. V was trimmed by 0 bases and J by 5 bases, leaving 10 bases between them. The CDR3 contains 15 residues. CDR3 in amino acids: CASSQDRGGTGELFF. CDR3 coding DNA: TGCGCCAGCAGCCAAGATAGGGGGGGGACCGGGGAGCTGTTTTTT.

This sequence joins TRBV7-9 and TRBJ2-7; TRBD1 matches 10 bases. V shed 1 base, J shed 7 bases, and the junction held 7 bases outside the gene matches. Per the germline V gene, CDR1 is SEHNR and CDR2 is FQNEAQ (reference sequence). The CDR3 totals 15 residues. CDR3 sequence reads: CASSLGGTGAPEQYF. The CDR3 DNA sequence: TGTGCCAGCAGCTTAGGTGGGACAGGGGCGCCTGAGCAGTACTTC.

The chain recombines TRBV6-1 with TRBJ1-5; 9 bases align to TRBD1. CDR3 size: 15 residues. Germline CDR1 and CDR2: MNHNS and SASEGT. V lost 5 bases and J lost 1; bases outside the gene matches: 3. CDR3 coding DNA: TGTGCCAGCAGTCGGGGACAGGGAAGCAATCAGCCCCAGCATTTT. Its translation is CASSRGQGSNQPQHF.

The genes are TRBV9 and TRBJ2-3; the match to TRBD1 covers 8 bases. The junction had 5 bases not matched to a gene; V was cut back by 3 bases and J by 2 bases. Germline V gene data show CDR1 as SGDLS and CDR2 as YYNGEE. This CDR3 contains 15 residues. CDR3: CASSAWTGLTDTQYF. The CDR3 DNA is TGTGCCAGCAGCGCGTGGACAGGGCTCACAGATACGCAGTATTTT. The full variable domain, its missing parts supplied by reference TRBV9 and TRBJ2-3, is DSGVTQTPKHLITATGQRVTLRCSPRSGDLSVYWYQQSLDQGLQFLIQYYNGEERAKGNILERFSAQQFPDLHSELNLSSLELGDSALYFCASSAWTGLTDTQYFGPGTRLTVL.

The chain joins TRBV28 to TRBJ1-4; TRBD1 matches 8 bases. The J segment lost 13 bases and the V segment lost 6 bases, leaving 10 bases of the junction unmatched. The CDR3 is made up of 13 amino acids. Germline-derived CDR1 and CDR2 are MDHEN and SYDVKM. The chain's CDR3 is CASRPSSDRGLFF. DNA of the CDR3: TGTGCCAGCAGACCCTCCTCCGACAGGGGACTGTTTTTT.

The chain uses TRBV19 and TRBJ2-2; tentatively, D is TRBD1 (6 bases). V was pared by 5 bases and J by 0 bases, with 10 bases between. CDR3 length equals 15 residues. The germline V gene has CDR1 LNHDA and CDR2 SQIVND (reference sequence). CDR3 coding DNA: TGTGCCAGTAGTTTTGGGACATCGAACACCGGGGAGCTGTTTTTT. Translating it yields CASSFGTSNTGELFF. The full variable domain, with the rest looked up from reference TRBV19 and TRBJ2-2, is DGGITQSPKYLFRKEGQNVTLSCEQNLNHDAMYWYRQDPGQGLRLIYYSQIVNDFQKGDIAEGYSVSREKKESFPLTVTSAQKNPTAFYLCASSFGTSNTGELFFGEGSRLTVL.

This rearrangement joins TRBV30 to TRBJ2-5; maybe TRBD2 (5 bases). V was trimmed by 0 bases and J by 7 bases, leaving 12 bases between them. Germline V gene data show CDR1 as GTSNPN and CDR2 as SVGIG (reference sequence). This CDR3 comprises 13 residues. CDR3 coding DNA: TGTGCCTGGAGTGTATGGCTAGCCGGGACCCAGTACTTC. Residues: CAWSVWLAGTQYF.

CDR3 sequence (DNA): TGTGCCAGCAGCGACGGGTCATTGGGTGAAAAACTGTTTTTT. Translated: CASSDGSLGEKLFF. The chain couples TRBV9 to TRBJ1-4; D gene ambiguous. There are 14 residues in the CDR3. V dropped 3 bases and J dropped 7 bases, with 13 bases sitting between them. Germline V CDR1 and CDR2: SGDLS, YYNGEE.

The DNA of the CDR3 is TGTGCCAGCACCGGGGGATACAATGAGCAGTTCTTC. Residues: CASTGGYNEQFF. J is TRBJ2-1 and V is TRBV28; tentatively, D is TRBD2 (6 bases). The CDR3 totals 12 residues. V lost 7 bases to trimming and J lost 4 bases, with 8 bases between them. Germline-derived CDR1 and CDR2 are MDHEN and SYDVKM.